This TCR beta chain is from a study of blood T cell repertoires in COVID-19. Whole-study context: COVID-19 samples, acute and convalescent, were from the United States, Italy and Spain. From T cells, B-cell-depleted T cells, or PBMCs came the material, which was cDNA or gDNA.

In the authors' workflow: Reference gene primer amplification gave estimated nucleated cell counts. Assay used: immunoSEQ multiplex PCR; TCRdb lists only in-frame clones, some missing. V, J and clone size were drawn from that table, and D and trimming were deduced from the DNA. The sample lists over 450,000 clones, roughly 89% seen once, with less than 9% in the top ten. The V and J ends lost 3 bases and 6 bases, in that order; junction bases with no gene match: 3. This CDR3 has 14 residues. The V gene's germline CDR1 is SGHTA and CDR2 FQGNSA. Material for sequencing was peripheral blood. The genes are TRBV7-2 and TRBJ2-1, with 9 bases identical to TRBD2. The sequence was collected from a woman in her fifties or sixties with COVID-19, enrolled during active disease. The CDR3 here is CASSFSGGINEQFF. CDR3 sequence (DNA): TGTGCCAGCAGCTTTAGCGGGGGTATCAATGAGCAGTTCTTC.